The rows below give T cell receptor beta chains drawn from one sample of a study of T cell responses to AZD1222 COVID-19 vaccine. Assay used: immunoSEQ multiplex PCR; TCRdb lists only in-frame clones, some missing. The repertoire holds 150,000 to 200,000 clones, with 80% to 95% as singletons. The source was peripheral blood, collected on day 0 of AZD1222 vaccination. Source of these receptors: an adult in good health. Each CDR3 is given with its conserved first and last residue. D genes are given only for firm matches. For some rows the clone size is stated as once, few or many, or as a class when expanded; others skip it.

>TRBV15|-|TRBJ1-6|-
TGTGCCACCAGCCCCCGCAGGGTTAAGAATTCACCCCTCCACTTT
CATSPRRVKNSPLHF
>TRBV30|-|TRBJ1-2|-
TGTGCCTGGGCGGGGGGCAACTATGGCTACACCTTC
CAWAGGNYGYTF
>TRBV21-1|-|TRBJ1-3|-
TGTGCCAGCAGCAAAAGGAGCTCGGGGTTCAGCTCTGGAAACACCATATATTTT
CASSKRSSGFSSGNTIYF
>TRBV5-1|few|TRBJ2-2|TRBD1
TGCGCCAGCAGCTGGGACAGAGGCACCGGGGAGCTGTTTTTT
CASSWDRGTGELFF
>TRBV3-1/TRBV3-2|-|TRBJ2-7|TRBD1
TGTGCCAGCAGCCCAACAGGGGGGAACTACGAGCAGTACTTC
CASSPTGGNYEQYF
>TRBV19|-|TRBJ1-4|-
TGTGCCAGTAGTATCTGGCACAGCCCTAATGAAAAACTGTTTTTT
CASSIWHSPNEKLFF
>TRBV14|-|TRBJ1-1|-
TGTGCCAGCAGCCATGCGGGATTGAACACTGAAGCTTTCTTT
CASSHAGLNTEAFF
>TRBV7-8|-|TRBJ2-1|TRBD2
TGTGCCAGCACTCTAGCGGGGGAAAACAATGAGCAGTTCTTC
CASTLAGENNEQFF
>TRBV28|-|TRBJ1-1|TRBD1
TGTGCCAGCAGTCCCCAGGGGGCCCAGATGAACACTGAAGCTTTCTTT
CASSPQGAQMNTEAFF
>TRBV24-1|-|TRBJ2-3|TRBD2
TGTGCCACCAGTGGCCCGGGCGGGGGGGCCGCCTACACAGATACGCAGTATTTT
CATSGPGGGAAYTDTQYF
>TRBV28|-|TRBJ1-2|-
TGTGCCAGCAGCCAAGCCACAGCTGATGAGGGCTATGGCTACACCTTC
CASSQATADEGYGYTF
>TRBV18|-|TRBJ2-7|-
TGTGCCAGCTCACCACTAGCTGCCGGGACCTACGAGCAGTACTTC
CASSPLAAGTYEQYF
>TRBV24-1|-|TRBJ2-3|TRBD2
TGTGCCACCAGTGATCCGGTCGCGGGGGGGACAGATACGCAGTATTTT
CATSDPVAGGTDTQYF
>TRBV18|-|TRBJ1-2|-
TGTGCCAGCTCACCAGACGGTCAATATGGCTACACCTTC
CASSPDGQYGYTF
>TRBV19|few|TRBJ2-7|-
TGTGCCAGTAGTCCATGGGCAGGGAGCGAGCAGTACTTC
CASSPWAGSEQYF
>TRBV29-1|-|TRBJ1-2|-
TGCAGCGCAATAAAAGGGGAATTTGACTATGGCTACACCTTC
CSAIKGEFDYGYTF
>TRBV6-5|few|TRBJ1-1|-
TGTGCCAGCAGTACTCAAATGGGGGGCCGGTCTGAAGCTTTCTTT
CASSTQMGGRSEAFF
>TRBV11-2|-|TRBJ2-7|-
TGTGCCAGCAGCTTAGTCGACGGGGACTACGAGCAGTACTTC
CASSLVDGDYEQYF
>TRBV5-1|-|TRBJ1-5|-
TGCGCCAGCAGCTTCGGGGGAAGCAATCAGCCCCAGCATTTT
CASSFGGSNQPQHF
>TRBV11-3|-|TRBJ2-7|-
TGTGCCAGCAGCCCGGGTGAAGGGGACTACGAGCAGTACTTC
CASSPGEGDYEQYF
>TRBV3-1/TRBV3-2|-|TRBJ2-1|TRBD1
TGTGCCAGCAGCCAAGGCCCCGGGACAGGGGCACCTGAGCAGTTCTTC
CASSQGPGTGAPEQFF
>TRBV4-1|-|TRBJ2-7|TRBD2
TGCGCCAGCAGAAGCACTAGCGGCAGAGGTTCCTACGAGCAGTACTTC
CASRSTSGRGSYEQYF
>TRBV5-6|-|TRBJ2-2|-
TGTGCCAGCAGCTTGCCAGGGACCGGGGAGCTGTTTTTT
CASSLPGTGELFF
>TRBV12-3/TRBV12-4|-|TRBJ2-7|-
TGTGCCAGCAGTTTTGTTGTCGACGAGCAGTACTTC
CASSFVVDEQYF
>TRBV27|-|TRBJ1-6|-
TGTGCCAGCAGTTTTGGGGTAGGGTCACCCCTCCACTTT
CASSFGVGSPLHF
>TRBV5-4|few|TRBJ1-2|-
TGTGCCACGATGGGGAATGACTATGGCTACACCTTC
CATMGNDYGYTF